Only a few counts were recorded for the clone carrying this T cell receptor (beta chain). Its target is unknown. The data derive from a study of T cell repertoires in cytomegalovirus infection. Study-level information: TCR beta signatures that were public indicated CMV infection and matching HLA type.

The CDR3 sequence is 17 residues long. The V segment lost 5 bases and the J segment 4 bases; nucleotides outside the gene matches: 11. Germline CDR1 reads SGHVS; CDR2 reads FQNEAQ. TCRdb processed the reads anew with MiXCR; each CDR3 protein has one entry. The sample has around 740,000 distinct CDR3 sequences, approximately 34% seen once. Study results and limitations: Summed frequency of public TCR beta families distinguished CMV carriers with the relevant HLA. CMV-specific TCR beta clonotypes restricted by HLA-C dominated the ex vivo response.

Sequenced input: PBMCs. The V gene is TRBV7-8, the J gene TRBJ2-3; TRBD2 aligns across 11 bases. This clonotype was obtained from a human donor in good health (CMV status not recorded). Some clones in this sample may be carry-over from other donors' samples. Here the CDR3 reads CASSPSRLAGMPDTQYF. In nucleotides, the CDR3 is TGTGCCAGCAGCCCCTCACGACTAGCGGGAATGCCAGATACGCAGTATTTT.